This T cell receptor beta chain was documented in a study of T cells in Graves' hyperthyroidism and ophthalmopathy. V lost 1 base to trimming and J lost 4 bases; unmatched junction nucleotides: 13. The CDR3 length is 17 residues. The germline CDR1 and CDR2 sequences are SGHRS and YFSETQ. Overall study findings and caveats: Blood also showed most of the thyroid clonotypes that were expanded above 0.001.

Details on this clonotype: What it binds is unknown.

Researchers amplified the TCR beta CDR3 regions from RNA transcripts. With the HTBI primer set, the TCR CDR3 went through a first round of RT-PCR. TCRdb re-derived calls from the multiplex PCR reads in MiXCR, one entry per CDR3 protein. The sample holds roughly 110,000 distinct CDR3 sequences, around a sixth seen once. The sequence was collected from a woman aged 45-65 years with Graves' hyperthyroidism. The sample was blood. The V gene is TRBV5-1, the J gene TRBJ2-5; 7 bases map to TRBD2. The CDR3 DNA is TGCGCCAGCAGCTTGAAATCGGTCGTAACGGGAGGAGAGACCCAGTACTTC. Amino acid sequence: CASSLKSVVTGGETQYF. The whole variable domain, remainder taken from reference TRBV5-1 and TRBJ2-5, is KAGVTQTPRYLIKTRGQQVTLSCSPISGHRSVSWYQQTPGQGLQFLFEYFSETQRNKGNFPGRFSGRQFSNSRSEMNVSTLELGDSALYLCASSLKSVVTGGETQYFGPGTRLLVL.